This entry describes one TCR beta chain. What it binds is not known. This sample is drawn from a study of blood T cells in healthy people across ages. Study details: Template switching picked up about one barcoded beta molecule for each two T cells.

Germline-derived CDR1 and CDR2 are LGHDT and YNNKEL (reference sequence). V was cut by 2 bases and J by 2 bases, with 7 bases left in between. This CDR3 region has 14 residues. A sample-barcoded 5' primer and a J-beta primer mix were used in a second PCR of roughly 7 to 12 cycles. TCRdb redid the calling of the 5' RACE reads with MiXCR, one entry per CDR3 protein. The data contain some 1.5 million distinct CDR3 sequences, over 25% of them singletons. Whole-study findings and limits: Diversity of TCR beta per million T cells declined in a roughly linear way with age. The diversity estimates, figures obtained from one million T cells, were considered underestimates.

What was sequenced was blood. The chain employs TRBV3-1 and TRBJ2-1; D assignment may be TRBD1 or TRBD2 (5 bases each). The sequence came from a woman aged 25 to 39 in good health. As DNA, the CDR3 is TGTGCCAGCAGCCAACCGGGACCCTACAATGAGCAGTTCTTC. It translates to CASSQPGPYNEQFF.